The TCR beta chain described here comes from a study of T cells after yellow fever vaccination. General study results and limits: Only a minor proportion of clonotypes was detected across both CD4 and CD8 compartments.

As regards this clonotype: Its specificity is unknown.

The study made its TCR cDNA through 5'RACE template switching. That step introduced a universal primer site along with UMIs. MiXCR was run by TCRdb on the 5' RACE reads, yielding one entry per CDR3 protein. The repertoire includes 250,000 to 400,000 distinct CDR3 sequences, around 4.5% of them detected once, and 19% sits in the top ten. The germline V gene encodes CDR1 MNHEY and CDR2 SVGAGI. V dropped 4 bases and J dropped 3 bases, with 10 bases sitting between them. This CDR3 is 15 amino acids long. J is TRBJ1-6 and V is TRBV6-5; the D is unclear. The sample here was PBMCs, taken 15 days after the yellow fever booster vaccination. The receptor was derived from a man aged 18 to 30 who received the YFV17D yellow fever vaccine. This CDR3 reads CASSSGSFYNSPLHF. In DNA form, the CDR3 reads TGTGCCAGCAGTTCCGGGAGCTTCTATAATTCACCCCTCCACTTT.